In its sample, the clone carrying this TCR beta chain was seen a few times. The limits of the CDR3 on the DNA are not certain, so only TCRdb's listed CDR3 is given. The CDR3 has 13 residues if both end residues are counted. The data belong to a study of response to subunit inactivated influenza vaccine. TCRdb re-analysed the RT-PCR reads in MiXCR, keeping a single row per CDR3 protein. This table has about 700,000 distinct CDR3 sequences, roughly 13% appearing once. V and J are TRBV12-3 or TRBV12-4 and TRBJ1-5; the table calls TRBD1, which could not be checked here. This TCR came from a man aged 45-65 years who received an inactivated influenza vaccine. The sequencing used PBMCs from blood, collected 14 to 15 days before vaccination. Here the CDR3 reads CASSFSGPGPQHF.